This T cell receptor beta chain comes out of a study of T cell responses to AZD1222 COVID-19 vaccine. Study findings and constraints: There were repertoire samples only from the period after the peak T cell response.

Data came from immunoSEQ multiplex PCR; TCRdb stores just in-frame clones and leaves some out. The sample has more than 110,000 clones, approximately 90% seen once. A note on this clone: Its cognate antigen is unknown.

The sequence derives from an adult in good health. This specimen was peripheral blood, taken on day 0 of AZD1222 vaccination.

Here the CDR3 DNA reads TGTGCCAGCAGTTTGGTAGGGGGCCCGAACACTGAAGCTTTCTTT. It specifies CASSLVGGPNTEAFF. The V and J genes are TRBV28 and TRBJ1-1; 7 bases line up with TRBD1. CDR1 and CDR2 from the germline V gene are MDHEN and SYDVKM. The length of the CDR3 is 15 residues. V was clipped by 3 bases and J by 1 base; unmatched bases: 5.